These 25 T cell receptor beta chains came from one sample sequenced in a study of STAT5B mutations in CD4+ large granular lymphocyte leukemia (dated by TCRdb to about 2022). The method behind the library was the immunoSEQ multiplex PCR assay. The table comes from immuneACCESS by way of TCRdb, which keeps in-frame sequences with V and J called. Part of the clones is missing from these tables; in studies checked, under half for an unresolved V gene and the rest for unknown reasons. The table for this sample lists about 24,000 clones; around 78% of them were counted only once. 0.42% of the sample lies in the top ten. The specimen sequenced was CD4+ T cells from blood buffy coats. The source of these receptors is a human donor in good health.

This rearrangement joins TRBV4-2 to TRBJ1-4; tentatively, D is TRBD1 (6 bases). V was pared by 1 base and J by 4 bases, with 13 bases between. The CDR3 length is 16 residues. Germline lookup yields CDR1 LGHNA and CDR2 YNFKEQ. The CDR3 sequence is CASSQARGRVNEKLFF. CDR3 sequence (DNA): TGTGCCAGCAGCCAAGCCAGGGGAAGGGTTAATGAAAAACTGTTTTTT.

This chain joins TRBV11-1 and TRBJ2-1, with TRBD1 matching over 10 bases. The CDR3 runs to 16 residues. V shed 1 base and J 8 bases; nucleotides not matched to a gene: 8. Germline CDR1 SGHAT, CDR2 FQDESV (reference sequence). Here the CDR3 reads CASSLVLSGTGDEQFF. CDR3 sequence (DNA): TGTGCCAGCAGCTTAGTGCTTAGCGGGACAGGGGATGAGCAGTTCTTC.

The chain combines TRBV7-2 with TRBJ1-1; possibly TRBD1 for D (5 bases). Trimming stripped 1 base from V and 4 bases from J, with 10 bases between. The CDR3 totals 14 residues. Germline loops: CDR1 SGHTA, CDR2 FQGNSA. The chain's CDR3 is CASSLVGVGTEAFF. The CDR3, as DNA: TGTGCCAGCAGCTTAGTAGGGGTGGGCACTGAAGCTTTCTTT.

This chain uses TRBV2 with TRBJ2-3; the D gene is possibly TRBD1 (6 bases). Germline CDR1 is SNHLY and CDR2 is FYNNEI. V was pared by 6 bases and J by 10 bases, with 20 bases between. The CDR3 covers 14 residues. The CDR3 protein is CASSLKDRTGAQYF. In DNA, the CDR3 is TGTGCCAGCAGCCTTAAAGACAGGACTGGCGCGCAGTATTTT.

This sequence joins TRBV19 and TRBJ1-2; 9 positions match TRBD1. The V gene's germline CDR1 is LNHDA and CDR2 SQIVND (reference sequence). Germline trimming cut 0 bases from V and 7 bases from J; bases unmatched to any gene: 9. The CDR3 runs 16 residues. This CDR3 is CASSIDPRGQGGGYTF. The CDR3 DNA is TGTGCCAGTAGTATAGACCCTCGGGGACAGGGAGGTGGCTACACCTTC.

This sequence joins TRBV7-2 and TRBJ2-3; TRBD1 or TRBD2 may be the D gene (5 bases each). This CDR3 is built from 15 residues. V was clipped by 5 bases and J by 0 bases, with 12 bases between them. Looked up from germline, CDR1 is SGHTA and CDR2 is FQGNSA. CDR3 nucleotide sequence: TGTGCCAGCAGCCCCTCGAGGGGAAGCACAGATACGCAGTATTTT. This gives the protein CASSPSRGSTDTQYF.

J is TRBJ2-4 and V is TRBV4-1, with D perhaps TRBD1 (6 bases). CDR3 length equals 17 residues. The V gene lost 0 bases and the J gene lost 0 bases, with 12 bases spanning the gap. Per the germline V gene, CDR1 is MGHRA and CDR2 is YSYEKL. The DNA of the CDR3 is TGCGCCAGCAGCCAAGAAACCGGGACAACAGCCAAAAACATTCAGTACTTC. It specifies CASSQETGTTAKNIQYF.

The chain combines TRBV4-3 with TRBJ2-3; perhaps TRBD2 as D (5 bases). The CDR3 contains 18 residues. Germline CDR1 is LGHNA and CDR2 is YSLEER. The V and J ends lost 3 bases and 1 base respectively, with 20 bases between them. CDR3 sequence (DNA): TGCGCCAGCAGCCACCTAGCCCCTTCTAGCTCTGGCACAGATACGCAGTATTTT. Protein sequence: CASSHLAPSSSGTDTQYF.

This CDR3 is CASSGLLNEQFF. The CDR3, as DNA: TGTGCCAGCAGTGGTTTACTCAATGAGCAGTTCTTC. The chain recombines TRBV28 with TRBJ2-1; no firm D call. The CDR3 is 12 amino acids. Looked up from germline, CDR1 is MDHEN and CDR2 is SYDVKM. V lost 5 bases and J lost 6, with 8 bases in between.

The V call is TRBV7-2, the J call TRBJ1-5; D is unclear. Trimming took off 1 base at V and 2 bases at J, with 9 bases between the two ends. Germline loops: CDR1 SGHTA, CDR2 FQGNSA. The CDR3 spans 15 residues. The DNA of the CDR3 is TGTGCCAGCAGCTTAGGGCTAGGAGGCAATCAGCCCCAGCATTTT. It encodes CASSLGLGGNQPQHF.

The chain couples TRBV30 to TRBJ1-3; D is uncertain. Germline V gives CDR1 GTSNPN, CDR2 SVGIG (reference sequence). Trimming removed 2 bases from V and 1 base from J, with 6 bases in between. CDR3 length: 13 residues. The DNA of the CDR3 is TGTGCCTGGAGTACCAGTTCTGGAAACACCATATATTTT. This codes for CAWSTSSGNTIYF.

This clone was counted a single time. The chain has TRBV27 and TRBJ2-2; 9 bases align to TRBD2. The V gene end was trimmed by 1 base and the J gene end by 7 bases; junction bases not matched to a gene: 7. Germline CDR1 is MNHEY and CDR2 is SMNVEV (reference sequence). CDR3 length equals 16 residues. CDR3 protein: CASSLYRRGGLGELFF. CDR3 coding DNA: TGTGCCAGCAGTTTATACAGGCGGGGGGGCCTCGGGGAGCTGTTTTTT.

The gene calls are TRBV18 and TRBJ1-3; D is possibly TRBD1 (6 bases). The CDR3 length is 17 residues. V was pared by 2 bases and J by 0 bases, with 14 bases between. The V gene's germline CDR1 is KGHSH and CDR2 LQKENI. The CDR3 sequence is CASSPRGDGTSGNTIYF. For the CDR3, the DNA is TGTGCCAGCTCACCAAGGGGGGACGGCACCTCTGGAAACACCATATATTTT.

J is TRBJ2-5 and V is TRBV5-8; D ambiguous. Germline V CDR1 and CDR2: SGHTS, YDEGEE. This CDR3 has 13 residues. Trimming left V 1 base short and J 3 bases short, with 7 bases between. CDR3 sequence reads: CASSLRVKETQYF. DNA of the CDR3: TGTGCCAGCAGCTTGCGGGTAAAAGAGACCCAGTACTTC.

The chain carries TRBV11-2 and TRBJ2-7, with 14 bases identical to TRBD2. The CDR3 loop spans 17 amino acids. V was clipped by 1 base and J by 2 bases; unmatched bases: 4. CDR1 and CDR2 from the germline V gene are SGHAT and FQNNGV. This chain's CDR3 is CASSLGTSGRTTYEQYF. The CDR3 region has the DNA TGTGCCAGCAGCTTAGGGACTAGCGGGAGGACCACCTACGAGCAGTACTTC.

The gene calls are TRBV5-4 and TRBJ1-1, with D possibly TRBD1 on 5 matching bases. The germline gives CDR1 SGHNT, CDR2 YYREEE (reference sequence). Trimming cost V 1 base and J 4 bases, with 14 bases left between them. This CDR3 is built from 15 residues. CDR3 in DNA: TGTGCCAGCAGCTTGAGCCTCGGGGGTGCCACTGAAGCTTTCTTT. Translated: CASSLSLGGATEAFF.

The CDR3: CASSLEATASGNTIYF. The CDR3 DNA sequence: TGTGCCAGCAGCTTAGAGGCCACAGCCTCTGGAAACACCATATATTTT. The chain links TRBV7-7 to TRBJ1-3; D is ambiguous. The CDR3 is made up of 16 amino acids. Trimming took 1 base from V and 0 from J, leaving 10 bases between them. Germline assignment: CDR1 SSHAT and CDR2 FNYEAQ (reference sequence).

This chain joins TRBV14 and TRBJ1-1, with 8 nucleotides matching TRBD1. V shed 4 bases, J shed 4 bases, and the junction held 8 bases outside the gene matches. Germline V gene data show CDR1 as SGHDN and CDR2 as FVKESK. The CDR3 contains 15 residues. The CDR3 region is CASSPTDRVVTEAFF. As DNA, the CDR3 is TGTGCCAGCAGCCCCACGGACAGGGTTGTCACTGAAGCTTTCTTT.

The chain has TRBV13 and TRBJ2-7; 7 nucleotides align to TRBD1. Germline trimming cut 2 bases from V and 7 bases from J; bases unmatched to any gene: 8. This CDR3 is built from 14 residues. Germline V CDR1 and CDR2: PRHDT, FYEKMQ (reference sequence). In DNA, the CDR3 is TGTGCCAGCAGCTTACGCTCAGGGGGTTGGGAGCAGTACTTC. This translates into CASSLRSGGWEQYF.

The count of this clone is one. The rearrangement uses TRBV4-2 and TRBJ2-1; the match to TRBD2 covers 9 bases. This CDR3 is built from 17 residues. Germline V CDR1 and CDR2: LGHNA, YNFKEQ. The V segment lost 0 bases and the J segment 5 bases; nucleotides outside the gene matches: 8. DNA for the CDR3: TGTGCCAGCAGCCAAGATAGGGGCGGGAGGGCGAACAATGAGCAGTTCTTC. Translating it yields CASSQDRGGRANNEQFF.

The chain uses TRBV7-3 and TRBJ2-1, with TRBD1 identical over 10 bases. The CDR3 is 16 residues long. CDR1 and CDR2 from the germline V gene are SGHTA and FQGTGA. J gave up 8 bases and V 5 bases, and 12 bases lay outside the gene matches. The CDR3 nucleotides are TGTGCCAGCAGCCCGCAGACAGGGGGCTTTGGCGATGAGCAGTTCTTC. This gives the protein CASSPQTGGFGDEQFF. The complete variable domain, with remaining parts taken from reference TRBV7-3 and TRBJ2-1, reads GAGVSQTPSNKVTEKGKYVELRCDPISGHTALYWYRQSLGQGPEFLIYFQGTGAADDSGLPNDRFFAVRPEGSVSTLKIQRTERGDSAVYLCASSPQTGGFGDEQFFGPGTRLTVL.

This clone was observed a few times. This chain connects TRBV29-1 to TRBJ2-2; 7 bases map to TRBD1. CDR1 is SQVTM, CDR2 ANQGSEA, per germline. This CDR3 region has 13 residues. V was clipped by 7 bases and J by 0 bases; unmatched bases: 2. CDR3 DNA: TGCAGCGCGGGACAGACGAACACCGGGGAGCTGTTTTTT. This encodes CSAGQTNTGELFF.

This clone has just a few counts. J is TRBJ1-1 and V is TRBV28; D perhaps matches TRBD1 (6 bases). The CDR3 is made up of 15 amino acids. V lost 5 bases, J lost 0 bases, and 13 bases lay in between. CDR1 MDHEN and CDR2 SYDVKM come from the germline V gene. CDR3 residues: CASSPSRGLNTEAFF. The CDR3 DNA sequence: TGTGCCAGCAGTCCTAGCAGGGGACTGAACACTGAAGCTTTCTTT.

This clone turned up a few times. The J gene is TRBJ1-1, the V gene TRBV4-1; unclear D gene. Germline loops: CDR1 MGHRA, CDR2 YSYEKL. Trimming pared 0 bases from V and 0 bases from J, leaving 11 bases between. This CDR3 region has 16 residues. CDR3 DNA sequence: TGCGCCAGCAGCCAAGATTCAGGCAAATTGAACACTGAAGCTTTCTTT. Its protein is CASSQDSGKLNTEAFF.

The chain employs TRBV6-1 and TRBJ1-5, with 10 nucleotides matching TRBD1. The CDR3 totals 15 residues. With V trimmed by 7 bases and J by 4 bases, 7 bases remained unmatched. Germline CDR1 MNHNS, CDR2 SASEGT. CDR3 in amino acids: CASNSGTGANQPQHF. DNA for the CDR3: TGTGCCAGCAACTCCGGGACAGGGGCGAATCAGCCCCAGCATTTT.